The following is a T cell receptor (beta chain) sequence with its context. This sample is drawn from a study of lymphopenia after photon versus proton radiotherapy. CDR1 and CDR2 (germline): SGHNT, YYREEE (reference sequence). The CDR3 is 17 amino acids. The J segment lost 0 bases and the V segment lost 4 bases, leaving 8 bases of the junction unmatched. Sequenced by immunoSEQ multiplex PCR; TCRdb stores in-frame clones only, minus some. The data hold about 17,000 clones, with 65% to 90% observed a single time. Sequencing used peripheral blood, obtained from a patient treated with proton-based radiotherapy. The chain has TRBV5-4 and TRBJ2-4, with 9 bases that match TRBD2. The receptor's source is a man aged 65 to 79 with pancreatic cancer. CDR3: CASSPTGSGRAKNIQYF. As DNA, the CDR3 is TGTGCCAGCAGCCCCACAGGTAGCGGGAGAGCCAAAAACATTCAGTACTTC. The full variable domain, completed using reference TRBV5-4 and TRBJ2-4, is ETGVTQSPTHLIKTRGQQVTLRCSSQSGHNTVSWYQQALGQGPQFIFQYYREEENGRGNFPPRFSGLQFPNYSSELNVNALELDDSALYLCASSPTGSGRAKNIQYFGAGTRLSVL.